A single sample gave rise to the 18 T cell receptor beta chains below, sequenced in a study of cytomegalovirus exposure and HLA in healthy donors. The PCR contained 60 Vbeta and 13 Jbeta primers. The data were produced by immunoSEQ multiplex PCR, yet TCRdb's version contains in-frame clones alone and is incomplete. The repertoire holds more than 85,000 clones, with 55% to 80% as singletons. Sequencing was carried out using PBMCs. These receptors originate from a human donor in good health.

The sample holds a few counts of this clone. The J gene is TRBJ2-1, the V gene TRBV4-1; 9 nucleotides match TRBD1. The CDR3 consists of 15 residues. Trimming cost V 0 bases and J 7 bases; bases outside gene matches: 4. CDR1 is MGHRA and CDR2 is YSYEKL in the germline V gene. As DNA, the CDR3 is TGCGCCAGCAGCCAAGAATTTGGACAGGGGAATGAGCAGTTCTTC. This encodes CASSQEFGQGNEQFF.

J is TRBJ2-1 and V is TRBV29-1; tentative D call: TRBD2 (5 bases). The ends were cut back, 2 bases at V and 6 bases at J, with 17 bases in the middle. Germline CDR1 and CDR2: SQVTM and ANQGSEA. This CDR3 has 15 residues. The chain's CDR3 is CSVELLDWASNEQFF. CDR3 bases: TGCAGCGTTGAACTTTTGGACTGGGCAAGCAATGAGCAGTTCTTC.

The sample holds a few counts of this clone. The rearrangement uses TRBV4-2 and TRBJ2-7; possible D gene TRBD1, 5 bases. Trimming shortened V by 4 bases and J by 2 bases, and 18 bases separated the two germline ends. The germline gives CDR1 LGHNA, CDR2 YNFKEQ. The CDR3 is made up of 16 amino acids. CDR3 sequence (DNA): TGTGCCAGCAGCCCCGATAGGGGTCCGTCCCCCTACGAGCAGTACTTC. It translates to CASSPDRGPSPYEQYF.

The genes are TRBV7-9 and TRBJ2-3; 8 bases are a match to TRBD1. CDR1 and CDR2 from the germline V gene are SEHNR and FQNEAQ (reference sequence). This CDR3 is 16 amino acids long. Losses at the gene ends were 3 bases for V and 2 bases for J; bases not matched to a gene: 7. The CDR3 loop reads CASSFVGTGVTDTQYF. The CDR3 bases are TGTGCCAGCAGCTTTGTCGGGACAGGCGTCACAGATACGCAGTATTTT. The full variable domain, with the rest looked up from reference TRBV7-9 and TRBJ2-3, is DTGVSQNPRHKITKRGQNVTFRCDPISEHNRLYWYRQTLGQGPEFLTYFQNEAQLEKSRLLSDRFSAERPKGSFSTLEIQRTEQGDSAMYLCASSFVGTGVTDTQYFGPGTRLTVL.

The table lists this clone with a count of one. The rearrangement uses TRBV30 and TRBJ2-1; 7 bases are shared with TRBD2. V shed 3 bases and J 0 bases; nucleotides not matched to a gene: 8. CDR1 and CDR2 from the germline V gene are GTSNPN and SVGIG (reference sequence). This CDR3 is 16 amino acids long. As DNA, the CDR3 is TGTGCCTGGAGGGGGAGCGGGGAGGTCTCCTACAATGAGCAGTTCTTC. This translates into CAWRGSGEVSYNEQFF.

V is TRBV7-9 and J is TRBJ1-2; D is perhaps TRBD1 (5 bases). The germline V gene encodes CDR1 SEHNR and CDR2 FQNEAQ (reference sequence). The CDR3 totals 16 residues. The germline V and J ends were trimmed by 4 bases and 5 bases, with 20 bases remaining between them. CDR3 nucleotide sequence: TGTGCCAGCAGCTCCCTGGCCGGGGGGAGCCTATATGGCTACACCTTC. It specifies CASSSLAGGSLYGYTF. Complete variable domain (other parts from reference TRBV7-9 and TRBJ1-2): DTGVSQNPRHKITKRGQNVTFRCDPISEHNRLYWYRQTLGQGPEFLTYFQNEAQLEKSRLLSDRFSAERPKGSFSTLEIQRTEQGDSAMYLCASSSLAGGSLYGYTFGSGTRLTVV.

This clone occurred once. The J gene is TRBJ2-3, the V gene TRBV28; D is perhaps TRBD2 (5 bases). V was shortened by 8 bases and J by 6 bases, with 18 bases between the two germline ends. CDR3 length equals 14 residues. The germline V gene has CDR1 MDHEN and CDR2 SYDVKM. The CDR3, as DNA: TGTGCCAGCCCCCTCTCCGAACGGAGGGATACGCAGTATTTT. It translates to CASPLSERRDTQYF.

The chain links TRBV19 to TRBJ2-7; 7 positions match TRBD2. From germline, CDR1 is LNHDA and CDR2 SQIVND (reference sequence). The CDR3 totals 18 residues. V lost 3 bases, J lost 0 bases, and 14 bases stayed unmatched. The CDR3 sequence is CASSILIPSGRASYEQYF. The CDR3, as DNA: TGTGCCAGTAGTATCCTAATCCCCAGTGGGAGGGCCTCCTACGAGCAGTACTTC. The full variable domain, rest sourced from reference TRBV19 and TRBJ2-7, is DGGITQSPKYLFRKEGQNVTLSCEQNLNHDAMYWYRQDPGQGLRLIYYSQIVNDFQKGDIAEGYSVSREKKESFPLTVTSAQKNPTAFYLCASSILIPSGRASYEQYFGPGTRLTVT.

This chain joins TRBV27 and TRBJ1-6, with 11 bases lining up with TRBD1. In germline, CDR1 is MNHEY, CDR2 SMNVEV (reference sequence). Germline trimming cut 6 bases from V and 5 bases from J; bases unmatched to any gene: 3. The CDR3 runs to 15 residues. Written as DNA, the CDR3 is TGTGCCAGCAGCGGACAGGGGGCCCATAATTCACCCCTCCACTTT. As protein: CASSGQGAHNSPLHF.

This clone was detected a few times. The chain is built from TRBV2 and TRBJ2-5; 10 bases agree with TRBD2. Germline loops: CDR1 SNHLY, CDR2 FYNNEI. The CDR3 is 17 amino acids. Trimming took 5 bases from V and 2 from J; bases not matched to a gene: 11. The CDR3 loop is CASSPLAGVVGQETQYF. DNA of the CDR3: TGTGCCAGCAGTCCCCTAGCGGGAGTAGTAGGGCAAGAGACCCAGTACTTC.

In this sample, this clone turned up once. This chain connects TRBV7-8 to TRBJ1-4; D perhaps matches TRBD1 (6 bases). There are 14 residues in the CDR3. V gave up 5 bases and J gave up 4 bases, with 11 bases separating them. Germline CDR1 SGHVS, CDR2 FQNEAQ. The DNA of the CDR3 is TGTGCCAGCAGCCAGGACAGTAATAATGAAAAACTGTTTTTT. Translation gives CASSQDSNNEKLFF.

V gene TRBV11-2 combines with J gene TRBJ2-5, with D perhaps TRBD2 (6 bases). Germline lookup yields CDR1 SGHAT and CDR2 FQNNGV. The CDR3 is made up of 15 amino acids. V was cut by 0 bases and J by 1 base, with 9 bases left in between. CDR3 nucleotide sequence: TGTGCCAGCAGCTTAGATTTGGGGGGCCAAGAGACCCAGTACTTC. Translated: CASSLDLGGQETQYF.

The chain couples TRBV14 to TRBJ2-2, with 10 bases matching TRBD1. The trim removed 4 bases at V and 8 bases at J, leaving 7 bases unmatched. Germline CDR1 SGHDN, CDR2 FVKESK. This CDR3 has 15 amino acids. CDR3 region: CASSPLTGGRGELFF. For the CDR3, the DNA is TGTGCCAGCAGCCCCTTGACAGGGGGCAGAGGGGAGCTGTTTTTT. Full variable domain (outside the CDR3, taken from reference TRBV14 and TRBJ2-2): EAGVTQFPSHSVIEKGQTVTLRCDPISGHDNLYWYRRVMGKEIKFLLHFVKESKQDESGMPNNRFLAERTGGTYSTLKVQPAELEDSGVYFCASSPLTGGRGELFFGEGSRLTVL.

V and J are TRBV10-2 and TRBJ2-1, with no clear D. CDR3 length equals 18 residues. V lost 0 bases, J lost 3 bases, and 18 bases lay in between. CDR1 is WSHSY and CDR2 is SAAADI in the germline V gene. CDR3 loop: CASSESKAPVSFYNEQFF. The CDR3 nucleotides are TGCGCCAGCAGTGAGTCGAAAGCCCCCGTATCTTTCTACAATGAGCAGTTCTTC.

The rearrangement uses TRBV5-4 and TRBJ1-2; D is perhaps TRBD1 (5 bases). Germline lookup yields CDR1 SGHNT and CDR2 YYREEE (reference sequence). This CDR3 comprises 14 residues. V was pared by 4 bases and J by 4 bases, with 14 bases between. The CDR3: CASSLQAVGYGYTF. The CDR3 nucleotides read TGTGCCAGCAGCCTACAGGCTGTGGGCTATGGCTACACCTTC.

This clone was observed a few times. The chain couples TRBV7-9 to TRBJ2-1; possible D gene TRBD1, 5 bases. V was shortened by 6 bases and J by 6 bases, with 9 bases between the two germline ends. Germline V lookup: CDR1 SEHNR, CDR2 FQNEAQ (reference sequence). The CDR3 runs to 12 residues. The CDR3 sequence: CASRQGGNEQFF. The CDR3 nucleotides are TGTGCCAGCAGGCAGGGTGGCAATGAGCAGTTCTTC.

This chain uses TRBV28 with TRBJ2-1; 10 bases are shared with TRBD2. V lost 7 bases to trimming and J lost 12 bases; unmatched junction nucleotides: 15. The CDR3 has 15 amino acids. Germline V CDR1 and CDR2: MDHEN, SYDVKM. This CDR3 is CASTPGLAATLGQFF. For the CDR3, the DNA is TGTGCCAGCACCCCCGGACTAGCGGCTACCTTAGGGCAGTTCTTC.

Only a few counts were recorded for this clone. The chain carries TRBV6-1 and TRBJ1-3, with a possible D match to TRBD1 (6 bases). V was trimmed by 2 bases and J by 4 bases, leaving 9 bases between them. The CDR3 contains 14 residues. Germline V gives CDR1 MNHNS, CDR2 SASEGT. The chain's CDR3 is CASSERGTGNTIYF. CDR3 sequence (DNA): TGTGCCAGCAGTGAAAGGGGGACCGGAAACACCATATATTTT.